The 8 T cell receptor beta chains below come from one sample, sequenced in a study of T-cell reconstitution after alpha-beta-depleted transplantation in children. As it was prepared, the TCRbeta library received unique molecular identifiers. Each CDR3 protein gets one entry after TCRdb re-called the PCR reads with MiXCR. The sample holds about 360,000 distinct CDR3 sequences, 13% seen once. The source material was PBMCs, sampled from the stem cell graft. These receptors were collected from a human donor who donated a stem cell graft to a child with Fanconi anemia.

The chain links TRBV6-2 or TRBV6-3 to TRBJ2-3, with TRBD2 matching 10 bases. The J segment lost 6 bases and the V segment lost 7 bases, leaving 25 bases of the junction unmatched. The CDR3 length is 20 residues. Germline V gives CDR1 MNHEY, CDR2 SVGEGT. CDR3 bases: TGTGCCAGCACCCCTCTACATCAAACGGAGAGCGGGGGGGCCTCGGATACGCAGTATTTT. Translated, it gives CASTPLHQTESGGASDTQYF.

The J gene is TRBJ2-1, the V gene TRBV7-2, with D uncertain. This CDR3 is 13 amino acids long. Trimming removed 5 bases from V and 3 bases from J, with 8 bases in between. Germline V gene lookup returns CDR1 SGHTA and CDR2 FQGNSA. The CDR3 here is CASSHYSYNEQFF. The CDR3 nucleotides are TGTGCCAGCAGCCACTACAGCTACAATGAGCAGTTCTTC.

The V call is TRBV2, the J call TRBJ1-5; perhaps TRBD1 as D (6 bases). In germline, CDR1 is SNHLY, CDR2 FYNNEI. V shed 3 bases and J shed 6 bases, with 21 bases lying between them. The CDR3 loop spans 17 amino acids. The CDR3 protein is CASSETRTGQGSQPQHF. Written as DNA, the CDR3 is TGTGCCAGCAGTGAGACTCGAACAGGCCAGGGGAGTCAGCCCCAGCATTTT.

In this sample, this clonotype turned up many times. This chain connects TRBV4-2 to TRBJ2-3; 8 nucleotides line up with TRBD2. There are 15 residues in the CDR3. Germline assignment: CDR1 LGHNA and CDR2 YNFKEQ. The trim removed 4 bases at V and 2 bases at J, leaving 5 bases unmatched. The CDR3 spells CASSPRGASTDTQYF. DNA for the CDR3: TGTGCCAGCAGCCCGCGGGGGGCCTCCACAGATACGCAGTATTTT.

This clonotype was seen a handful of times. This chain connects TRBV28 to TRBJ2-3, with TRBD1 matching over 8 bases. The trim removed 5 bases at V and 6 bases at J, leaving 10 bases unmatched. In germline, CDR1 is MDHEN, CDR2 SYDVKM. There are 15 residues in the CDR3. CDR3 residues: CASSRDQQGVDTQYF. For the CDR3, the DNA is TGTGCCAGCAGTCGCGATCAACAGGGGGTGGATACGCAGTATTTT.

This clonotype has at least ten counts. The chain combines TRBV7-9 with TRBJ2-2; D possibly corresponds to TRBD1 (6 bases). The CDR3 sequence is 13 residues long. Germline V gene sequence: CDR1 SEHNR, CDR2 FQNEAQ (reference sequence). V lost 9 bases and J 4 bases, leaving 12 bases between the germline ends. The CDR3 protein is CASSQGFTGELFF. The CDR3 coding sequence is TGTGCCAGTTCACAGGGATTCACCGGGGAGCTGTTTTTT.

This clonotype was seen a few times. The rearrangement joins TRBV5-6 to TRBJ1-6, with D maybe TRBD1 (5 bases). Germline assignment: CDR1 SGHDT and CDR2 YYEEEE. This CDR3 has 15 amino acids. Trimming cost V 7 bases and J 8 bases, with 19 bases left between them. This CDR3 reads CASSAVLAGDSPLHF. In DNA, the CDR3 is TGTGCCAGCTCAGCTGTACTGGCGGGGGATTCACCCCTCCACTTT.

The rearrangement uses TRBV9 and TRBJ2-4; D possibly corresponds to TRBD1 (6 bases). The CDR3 totals 18 residues. V was cut by 0 bases and J by 0 bases, with 16 bases left in between. From germline, CDR1 is SGDLS and CDR2 YYNGEE. CDR3 nucleotide sequence: TGTGCCAGCAGCGTAGGAGGGGACACCATAATAGCCAAAAACATTCAGTACTTC. It translates to CASSVGGDTIIAKNIQYF.